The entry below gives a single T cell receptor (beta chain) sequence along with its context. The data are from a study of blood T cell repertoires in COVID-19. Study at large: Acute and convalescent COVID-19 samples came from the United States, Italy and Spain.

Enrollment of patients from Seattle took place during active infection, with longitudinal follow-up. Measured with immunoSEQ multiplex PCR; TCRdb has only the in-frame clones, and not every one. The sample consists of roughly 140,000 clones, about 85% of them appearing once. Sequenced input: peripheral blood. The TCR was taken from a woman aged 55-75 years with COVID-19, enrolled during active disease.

CDR3 sequence: CASSKGQGATNQPQHF. CDR3 bases: TGTGCCAGCAGCAAGGGACAGGGGGCGACTAATCAGCCCCAGCATTTT. The J gene is TRBJ1-5, the V gene TRBV7-8, with TRBD1 matching over 12 bases. V dropped 5 bases and J dropped 4; count of bases not matched to a gene: 6. The CDR3 sequence is 16 residues long. Per germline, CDR1 SGHVS and CDR2 FQNEAQ.